Following are 30 T cell receptor beta chains from one sample sequenced in a study of post-analysis software for immune sequencing data. Every TCR beta cDNA library bore unique molecular identifiers. From the PCR reads, TCRdb called clonotypes with MiXCR, one entry per CDR3 protein. The sample includes hundreds of thousands of distinct CDR3 sequences, over 45% of them seen just once. No antigen has been identified for these receptors. Study-wide points: Compared with controls, patients had more of 4 or 5 TRBV segments, including TRBV5-6, TRBV5-1 and TRBV20-1.

Sequencing was done on a sample of blood. These receptors were collected from a girl aged 2 to 10 with multiple sclerosis.

This clonotype has more than one count but fewer than ten. V gene TRBV27 combines with J gene TRBJ2-1; D is unresolved. Trimming removed 9 bases from V and 8 bases from J, with 8 bases in between. Germline V gene lookup returns CDR1 MNHEY and CDR2 SMNVEV (reference sequence). The CDR3 loop spans 10 amino acids. CDR3 loop: CASGFHEQFF. CDR3 nucleotide sequence: TGTGCCAGTGGTTTCCATGAGCAGTTCTTC.

The V gene is TRBV15, the J gene TRBJ2-5; the D gene is possibly TRBD2 (6 bases). Germline CDR1 and CDR2: LNHNV and YYDKDF (reference sequence). The CDR3 totals 15 residues. V lost 0 bases and J 1 base, leaving 9 bases between the germline ends. The CDR3 bases are TGTGCCACCAGCAGAGATAGTAGCGGCCAAGAGACCCAGTACTTC. Protein sequence: CATSRDSSGQETQYF.

The genes are TRBV12-3 or TRBV12-4 and TRBJ1-1; 8 positions match TRBD1. V shed 8 bases, J shed 9 bases, and the junction held 11 bases outside the gene matches. This CDR3 is 13 amino acids long. The CDR3 protein is CASGTGSWPKAFF. DNA for the CDR3: TGTGCCAGCGGGACAGGCTCCTGGCCGAAAGCTTTCTTT.

This clonotype was found a few times. This chain connects TRBV12-3 or TRBV12-4 to TRBJ2-3; D is possibly TRBD1 or TRBD2 (5 bases each). The germline V and J ends were trimmed by 6 bases and 3 bases, with 19 bases remaining between them. The CDR3 extends over 16 amino acids. The CDR3 nucleotides are TGTGCCAGCAGGAAACGGGACGCCCGGGGTACAGATACGCAGTATTTT. This sequence encodes CASRKRDARGTDTQYF.

V and J are TRBV2 and TRBJ2-1; 7 nucleotides agree with TRBD1. Germline-derived CDR1 and CDR2 are SNHLY and FYNNEI. Unmatched junction bases numbered 3, after V lost 4 bases and J lost 0 bases. CDR3 length: 15 amino acids. The CDR3 nucleotides read TGTGCCAGCAGTGTCGACAGGGTCTCCTACAATGAGCAGTTCTTC. Translated, it gives CASSVDRVSYNEQFF.

The chain links TRBV12-5 to TRBJ2-1; D is ambiguous. Germline-derived CDR1 and CDR2 are LGHNT and FRNRAP. The length of the CDR3 is 15 residues. V shed 1 base and J shed 5 bases, with 12 bases lying between them. DNA for the CDR3: TGTGCTAGTGGTTTGGACCTTTTAAGGAACAATGAGCAGTTCTTC. As protein: CASGLDLLRNNEQFF.

The table lists this clonotype with a few counts. The chain carries TRBV5-1 and TRBJ2-1; D is undetermined. The CDR3 consists of 13 residues. The germline V gene has CDR1 SGHRS and CDR2 YFSETQ. V lost 4 bases and J 8 bases, leaving 13 bases between the germline ends. This chain's CDR3 is CASSRKPGDEQFF. The CDR3 DNA reads TGCGCCAGCAGCCGGAAGCCTGGGGATGAGCAGTTCTTC.

This clonotype has only one observation. The V and J genes are TRBV5-1 and TRBJ1-5; the D is unclear. Germline CDR1 SGHRS, CDR2 YFSETQ. The CDR3 has 13 residues. Trimming left V 4 bases short and J 2 bases short, with 7 bases between. The CDR3 sequence: CASSRVGNQPQHF. CDR3 DNA: TGCGCCAGCAGCAGGGTAGGCAATCAGCCCCAGCATTTT.

There are a few counts of this clonotype. The V call is TRBV12-3 or TRBV12-4, the J call TRBJ2-5; 10 bases line up with TRBD2. The J call is uncertain, as TRBJ2-7 better fits the DNA end. This CDR3 is 13 amino acids long. The CDR3 nucleotides read TGTGCCAGCAGGCTAGCGGGAGCTCGCGAGCAGTACTTC. This translates into CASRLAGAREQYF.

The V and J genes are TRBV29-1 and TRBJ1-1, with a tentative D call TRBD1 (5 bases). Looked up from germline, CDR1 is SQVTM and CDR2 is ANQGSEA. This CDR3 has 13 residues. V was clipped by 4 bases and J by 5 bases, with 14 bases between them. CDR3 nucleotides: TGCAGCGTTGGTGCGGGGGGTTTGACTGAAGCTTTCTTT. This sequence encodes CSVGAGGLTEAFF.

The chain couples TRBV10-3 to TRBJ1-2, with a possible D match to TRBD1 (6 bases). Looked up from germline, CDR1 is ENHRY and CDR2 is SYGVKD. V dropped 0 bases and J dropped 4 bases, with 18 bases sitting between them. The CDR3 has 17 residues. The CDR3 coding sequence is TGTGCCATCAGTGAGTCGAATCTGGGGGGCGCAGGCTATGGCTACACCTTC. Translation gives CAISESNLGGAGYGYTF.

This clonotype has just one count. The V and J genes are TRBV5-1 and TRBJ2-3; TRBD2 aligns across 9 bases. Germline lookup yields CDR1 SGHRS and CDR2 YFSETQ. The ends lost 4 bases at V and 6 bases at J; junction bases unmatched: 9. This CDR3 spans 15 amino acids. The CDR3 is CASSTQREDVDTQYF. CDR3 nucleotides: TGCGCCAGCAGCACACAGCGGGAGGACGTGGATACGCAGTATTTT.

The chain is built from TRBV15 and TRBJ2-7; D remains ambiguous. Between the trimmed V and J ends, which lost 4 bases and 3 bases, there was a span of 13 bases. Germline values: CDR1 LNHNV, CDR2 YYDKDF (reference sequence). This CDR3 contains 14 residues. The CDR3 spells CATSTGPRSYEQYF. DNA for the CDR3: TGTGCCACCAGCACCGGACCCAGGAGCTACGAGCAGTACTTC.

This clonotype was seen only once. The chain couples TRBV20-1 to TRBJ2-1, with a tentative D call TRBD2 (5 bases). Trimming stripped 4 bases from V and 0 bases from J, with 10 bases between. The length of the CDR3 is 14 residues. CDR1 DFQATT and CDR2 SNEGSKA come from the germline V gene (reference sequence). CDR3 amino acids: CSAILRGSYNEQFF. DNA for the CDR3: TGCAGTGCTATATTACGGGGCTCCTACAATGAGCAGTTCTTC.

Here the CDR3 reads CASSYSTGTMNTEAFF. The CDR3 DNA reads TGTGCCAGCAGTTACTCGACAGGGACCATGAACACTGAAGCTTTCTTT. V gene TRBV6-2 or TRBV6-3 combines with J gene TRBJ1-1; the match to TRBD1 covers 7 bases. The junction had 4 bases not matched to a gene; V was cut back by 0 bases and J by 0 bases. This CDR3 contains 16 residues. Per germline, CDR1 MNHEY and CDR2 SVGEGT.

The V and J genes are TRBV7-2 and TRBJ1-2; D remains unclear. The V end was cut by 5 bases, the J end by 2 bases, with 15 bases between. CDR3 length: 15 amino acids. Germline V gene data show CDR1 as SGHTA and CDR2 as FQGNSA. The CDR3: CASSPWAGSNYGYTF. DNA for the CDR3: TGTGCCAGCAGCCCCTGGGCAGGAAGCAACTATGGCTACACCTTC.

V is TRBV7-8 and J is TRBJ2-2; TRBD1 is a possible D gene (6 bases). Germline V CDR1 and CDR2: SGHVS, FQNEAQ. The CDR3 totals 15 residues. Trimming removed 10 bases at V and 2 bases at J, with 17 bases between. CDR3 amino acids: CANHYGTPNTGELFF. For the CDR3, the DNA is TGTGCCAACCATTACGGGACACCTAACACCGGGGAGCTGTTTTTT.

The V call is TRBV12-3 or TRBV12-4, the J call TRBJ2-1; TRBD2 aligns across 13 bases. V shed 7 bases, J shed 0 bases, and the junction held 6 bases outside the gene matches. The CDR3 extends over 17 amino acids. The CDR3 reads CASIRTSGSRSYNEQFF. As DNA, the CDR3 is TGTGCCAGCATAAGGACTAGCGGGAGCCGCTCCTACAATGAGCAGTTCTTC.

V gene TRBV5-1 combines with J gene TRBJ2-4, with 9 bases aligning to TRBD2. The J call may be faulty, since TRBJ2-7 better matches the DNA end. Germline V gene lookup returns CDR1 SGHRS and CDR2 YFSETQ. The length of the CDR3 is 17 residues. CDR3 in amino acids: CASSKDLAGEGPYEQYF. The CDR3 region has the DNA TGCGCCAGCAGCAAGGACTTAGCGGGAGAGGGGCCTTACGAGCAGTACTTC.

This chain uses TRBV5-1 with TRBJ1-2, with D unclear. CDR1 and CDR2 (germline): SGHRS, YFSETQ. This CDR3 is built from 14 residues. Trimming stripped 0 bases from V and 4 bases from J, with 10 bases between. CDR3 loop: CASSLDPDGYGYTF. The DNA of the CDR3 is TGCGCCAGCAGCTTGGATCCGGACGGCTATGGCTACACCTTC.

With respect to this clonotype: At one boundary the junction diverges from the germline segment, which might be a read error. The CDR3 is CVINPGVEETQYF. The DNA of the CDR3 is TGTGTCATCAATCCAGGGGTGGAAGAGACCCAGTACTTC. The chain uses TRBV10-3 and TRBJ2-7, with D possibly TRBD1 on 6 matching bases. The J call may be mistaken, given a closer DNA end match to TRBJ2-5. Germline V lookup: CDR1 ENHRY, CDR2 SYGVKD. The CDR3 loop spans 13 amino acids.

This clonotype was recorded only once. This rearrangement joins TRBV20-1 to TRBJ2-1; no firm D call. Per the germline V gene, CDR1 is DFQATT and CDR2 is SNEGSKA (reference sequence). V lost 3 bases and J lost 4, with 19 bases in between. The CDR3 extends over 16 amino acids. CDR3 nucleotides: TGCAGTGCTAGGCCCCCGATGAGCGCAGAATACAATGAGCAGTTCTTC. Protein: CSARPPMSAEYNEQFF.

This chain uses TRBV5-1 with TRBJ2-5; no clear D. The CDR3 runs to 14 residues. The V gene's germline CDR1 is SGHRS and CDR2 YFSETQ. The V and J ends lost 3 bases and 5 bases respectively, with 14 bases between them. The CDR3: CASSSYGPEETQYF. The CDR3, as DNA: TGCGCCAGCAGCTCCTATGGTCCTGAGGAGACCCAGTACTTC.

The V and J genes are TRBV12-3 or TRBV12-4 and TRBJ1-5, with D perhaps TRBD1 (5 bases). V lost 5 bases and J 0 bases, leaving 8 bases between the germline ends. This CDR3 spans 14 amino acids. CDR3 loop: CASSKGYSNQPQHF. CDR3 bases: TGTGCCAGCAGTAAGGGGTATAGCAATCAGCCCCAGCATTTT.

This clonotype has just a few counts. The chain has TRBV27 and TRBJ2-3; no clear D. The CDR3 loop spans 13 amino acids. V lost 2 bases to trimming and J lost 5 bases, with 8 bases between them. Per the germline V gene, CDR1 is MNHEY and CDR2 is SMNVEV (reference sequence). In DNA form, the CDR3 reads TGTGCCAGCAGTTTAGGGCCGGGAGATACGCAGTATTTT. This codes for CASSLGPGDTQYF.

J is TRBJ2-3 and V is TRBV12-3 or TRBV12-4; 10 bases are a match to TRBD2. This CDR3 spans 15 amino acids. The trim removed 7 bases at V and 3 bases at J, leaving 7 bases unmatched. CDR3 in amino acids: CASNLAGVATDTQYF. The CDR3 nucleotides read TGTGCCAGCAACCTAGCGGGAGTAGCGACAGATACGCAGTATTTT.

The chain employs TRBV29-1 and TRBJ2-1; 7 bases are shared with TRBD1. Per the germline V gene, CDR1 is SQVTM and CDR2 is ANQGSEA. V lost 2 bases and J lost 3; bases outside the gene matches: 7. The CDR3 sequence is 15 residues long. The chain's CDR3 is CSVESRDSFYNEQFF. CDR3 nucleotides: TGCAGCGTTGAAAGCCGGGACAGCTTCTACAATGAGCAGTTCTTC.

V gene TRBV6-5 combines with J gene TRBJ1-2; 9 nucleotides line up with TRBD1. From germline, CDR1 is MNHEY and CDR2 SVGAGI. The CDR3 totals 13 residues. V shed 5 bases and J 8 bases; nucleotides not matched to a gene: 6. The chain's CDR3 is CASSPDRGAGYTF. DNA for the CDR3: TGTGCCAGCAGTCCAGACAGGGGGGCGGGCTACACCTTC.

The chain links TRBV20-1 to TRBJ2-6; D not resolved. CDR3 length: 17 residues. Germline V gene sequence: CDR1 DFQATT, CDR2 SNEGSKA (reference sequence). Trimming took 0 bases from V and 2 from J, leaving 14 bases between them. The CDR3 bases are TGCAGTGCTAGAGATCTGTCAGGCTCTCCTGGGGCCAACGTCCTGACTTTC. This encodes CSARDLSGSPGANVLTF.

This clonotype was recorded once. The CDR3 DNA reads TGTGCCAGCGCCGGGACTAGCGGTCCGCGGGGCGAGCAGTACTTC. Encoded protein: CASAGTSGPRGEQYF. The V call is TRBV2, the J call TRBJ2-7, with 11 nucleotides matching TRBD2. With V trimmed by 8 bases and J by 6 bases, 12 bases remained unmatched. The germline gives CDR1 SNHLY, CDR2 FYNNEI. CDR3 length equals 15 residues.